The sample holds one count of the clone carrying this TCR beta chain. Its antigen is not identified. The length of the CDR3 is 15 residues. Per the germline V gene, CDR1 is LNHDA and CDR2 is SQIVND (reference sequence). With V trimmed by 5 bases and J by 4 bases, 9 bases remained unmatched. These data come from a study of siplizumab effects on memory and regulatory T cells. TCRdb keeps only in-frame clones here, not all; method: immunoSEQ multiplex PCR. The sample comprises some 100,000 clones, about nine tenths of which are singletons, and around 2.6% rests with the top ten. Overall study results and limits: Siplizumab significantly lowered the alloreactive sequences that could be traced to unstimulated CD4+ memory cells. Researchers could map only a minor fraction of alloreactive clones to unstimulated subsets. It was never confirmed that proliferating Tregs from siplizumab cultures were suppressive. Apparently more diverse than memory cells, naive T cells also seemed major alloresponse contributors.

The source of this sequence is a human donor in good health. Some clones in this sample may be carry-over from other donors' samples. The chain combines TRBV19 with TRBJ2-7; 9 positions match TRBD2. Sample: CD4+ T cells sorted from blood. CDR3 residues: CASSATSGRIYEQYF. Written as DNA, the CDR3 is TGTGCCAGTAGTGCGACTAGCGGCAGGATTTACGAGCAGTACTTC.